This T cell receptor (beta chain) was documented in a study of T-cell memory formation after mild COVID-19. For the study at large: TCR clusters mostly belonged to single donors. Whole-study results and caveats: SARS-CoV-2 specificity was not confirmed for second-wave clones peaking on day 37.

With constant-segment primers, 5'RACE yielded cDNA libraries of TCR alpha and TCR beta that carried sample barcodes and UMIs. MiXCR was run by TCRdb on the 5' RACE reads, yielding one entry per CDR3 protein. The sample lists under 450,000 distinct CDR3 sequences; around 14% were seen once. V lost 5 bases, J lost 4 bases, and 5 bases stayed unmatched. Germline V gene lookup returns CDR1 KGHDR and CDR2 SFDVKD. This CDR3 comprises 15 residues. To note about this clonotype: The antigen remains undetermined.

Sequencing input: PBMCs or a T cell subset sorted from them (not recorded which). The J gene is TRBJ2-3, the V gene TRBV24-1; TRBD1 aligns across 10 bases. The source is a man aged 18 to 29 who had mild COVID-19 (a few samples of this study predate the infection). Cell type and time point are not known. The DNA of the CDR3 is TGTGCCACCAGTGCGGGACAGGGGAGCGCAGATACGCAGTATTTT. Its translation is CATSAGQGSADTQYF.